The rows below give T cell receptor beta chains drawn from one sample of a study of CD8 T cells in ankylosing spondylitis. Via MiXCR, TCRdb re-called the 5' RACE reads, giving one row per CDR3 protein. Among roughly 150,000 distinct CDR3 sequences listed, just over 9.5% were seen once. Sequenced sample: blood, either unsorted or a sorted T cell fraction (not recorded which). The source of these receptors is a female donor with ankylosing spondylitis or in good health (not recorded which). Both conserved end residues are part of each CDR3. The order of the fields is J gene, clone size, V gene, CDR3 protein. The size of a clone is reported for some rows only, either as once, few or many, or as a class for expanded clones.

TRBJ2-1	many	TRBV13	CASSHGTSGYNEQFF
TRBJ2-5	few	TRBV20-1	CSARDNREGGETQYF
TRBJ2-1	NA	TRBV9	CASSVSGSEQFF
TRBJ2-7	many	TRBV7-8	CASSLTSGISYEQYF
TRBJ2-7	NA	TRBV5-8	CASSFINYEQYF
TRBJ2-7	many	TRBV10-3	CAISDIGTYEQYF
TRBJ1-1	few	TRBV9	CASSWEGQGTEAFF
TRBJ2-7	NA	TRBV10-2	CATIPEGTSYEQYF
TRBJ2-1	NA	TRBV4-3	CASSQGWTSGRPEQFF
TRBJ2-7	NA	TRBV10-3	CAISLTVYEQYF
TRBJ1-5	NA	TRBV12-3/TRBV12-4	CASSLDEGYNQPQHF
TRBJ1-4	NA	TRBV15	CATRGQGIEKLFF
TRBJ2-3	NA	TRBV15	CATSREGQGVDTQYF
TRBJ1-2	many	TRBV12-3/TRBV12-4	CASSTPWTGDGYTF
TRBJ2-2	many	TRBV29-1	CSGIGFSTGELFF
TRBJ2-2	NA	TRBV9	CASSGINTGELFF
TRBJ1-1	many	TRBV11-3	CASSFSRNTEAFF
TRBJ2-7	NA	TRBV7-2	CASSLSIHEQYF
TRBJ2-7	NA	TRBV27	CASGLPGTGGREQYF
TRBJ2-7	few	TRBV19	CASSISMDSYEQYF
TRBJ2-7	NA	TRBV5-5	CASSPGWDRAYEQYF
TRBJ1-6	NA	TRBV30	CAWSVGSSYNSPLHF
TRBJ2-3	many	TRBV27	CASSPLAGGPGDTQYF
TRBJ2-7	NA	TRBV30	CAWSVGDSNEQYF